This T cell receptor beta chain was sequenced for a study of blood T cells in healthy people across ages. Combining a sample-barcoded 5' primer with a J-beta primer mix, a second PCR ran for about 6 to 11 cycles. Each CDR3 protein gets one entry after TCRdb re-called the 5' RACE reads with MiXCR. The sample holds roughly 790,000 distinct CDR3 sequences; roughly 41% are singletons and the top ten take 20% to 25%. A remark on this clonotype: Its antigen is undetermined.

Whole-study findings and limits: A strong correlation was found between TCR beta diversity and the percentage of naive T cells.

Germline trimming cut 5 bases from V and 4 bases from J; bases unmatched to any gene: 2. CDR1 and CDR2 from the germline V gene are SGHTA and FQGNSA. The CDR3 runs to 13 residues. Material for sequencing was blood. The genes are TRBV7-2 and TRBJ2-3; 8 bases align to TRBD1. The sequence was obtained from an older woman in good health. CDR3 bases: TGTGCCAGCAGCCAGGGGGCAGCAGATACGCAGTATTTT. Protein product: CASSQGAADTQYF.